These 4 T cell receptor beta chains came from one sample sequenced in a study of cytomegalovirus exposure and HLA in healthy donors. Primers: 60 Vbeta forward and 13 Jbeta reverse. Profiling relied on immunoSEQ multiplex PCR, and the TCRdb table lists in-frame clones only, not all of them. The sample includes about 160,000 clones, around 84% of them seen just once. Sample: PBMCs. Source of these receptors: a woman in her thirties or forties in good health and CMV-seronegative.

The chain links TRBV5-4 to TRBJ1-1; 7 nucleotides match TRBD1. The V and J ends lost 3 bases and 5 bases, in that order; junction bases with no gene match: 7. CDR1 is SGHNT and CDR2 is YYREEE in the germline V gene (reference sequence). This CDR3 is built from 14 residues. The CDR3 sequence: CASSSRQGGTEAFF. The CDR3 DNA reads TGTGCCAGCAGCTCACGACAGGGCGGAACTGAAGCTTTCTTT.

This chain links TRBV11-3 with TRBJ1-6; D remains ambiguous. Germline V gene sequence: CDR1 SGHNT, CDR2 YENEEA. The CDR3 has 17 amino acids. With 7 bases removed from V and 7 bases from J, the gap between germline ends came to 23 bases. This chain's CDR3 is CASTPRRPGIRNSPLHF. As DNA, the CDR3 is TGTGCCAGCACCCCTCGCCGCCCGGGGATACGGAATTCACCCCTCCACTTT.

Worth noting for this clone: An end of the junction does not agree with germline; a read error may underlie this. The chain employs TRBV28 and TRBJ2-3; 11 bases align to TRBD2. The CDR3 has 13 amino acids. CDR1 is MDHEN, CDR2 SYDVKM, per germline. For the CDR3, the DNA is TGTGCCAGCACCCTTGGGGGGACTAGCGGCTCCGATTTT. Translated, it gives CASTLGGTSGSDF.

CDR3: CASSSGGRYGYTF. For the CDR3, the DNA is TGTGCCAGCAGCTCAGGGGGCCGGTATGGCTACACCTTC. The V gene is TRBV4-2, the J gene TRBJ1-2; 8 positions agree with TRBD1. Germline V gives CDR1 LGHNA, CDR2 YNFKEQ. The CDR3 spans 13 residues. J gave up 5 bases and V 5 bases, and 4 bases lay outside the gene matches.